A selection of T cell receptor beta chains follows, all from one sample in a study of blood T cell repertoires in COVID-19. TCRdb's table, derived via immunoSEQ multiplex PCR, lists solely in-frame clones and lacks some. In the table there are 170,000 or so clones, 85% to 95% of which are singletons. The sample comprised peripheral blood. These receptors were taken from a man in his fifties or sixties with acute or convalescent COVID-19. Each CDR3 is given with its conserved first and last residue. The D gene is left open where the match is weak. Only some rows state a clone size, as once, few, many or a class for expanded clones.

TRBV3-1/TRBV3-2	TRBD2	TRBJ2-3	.	CASSLGLAGIDTQYF	TGTGCCAGCAGCCTGGGACTAGCGGGGATAGATACGCAGTATTTT
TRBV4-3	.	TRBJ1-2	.	CASSQDSGGAYYGYTF	TGCGCCAGCAGCCAAGATAGTGGGGGCGCCTACTATGGCTACACCTTC
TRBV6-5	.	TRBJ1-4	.	CASSQSRASEKLFF	TGTGCCAGCAGTCAGTCGCGGGCGAGTGAAAAACTGTTTTTT
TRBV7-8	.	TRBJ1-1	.	CASSFRPEGFGEAFF	TGTGCCAGCAGCTTTAGGCCCGAGGGATTCGGTGAAGCTTTCTTT
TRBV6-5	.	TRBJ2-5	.	CASSSDTEVETQYF	TGTGCCAGCAGTTCCGACACGGAGGTAGAGACCCAGTACTTC
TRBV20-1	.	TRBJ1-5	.	CSASGPQGTLNQPQHF	TGCAGTGCTAGTGGACCACAGGGTACCTTGAATCAGCCCCAGCATTTT
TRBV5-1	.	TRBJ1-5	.	CASAQGPNQPQHF	TGCGCCAGCGCACAGGGCCCCAATCAGCCCCAGCATTTT
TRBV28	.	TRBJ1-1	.	CASNMDSMNTEAFF	TGTGCCAGCAACATGGACAGCATGAACACTGAAGCTTTCTTT
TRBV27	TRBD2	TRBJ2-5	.	CASSPTWTSGETQYF	TGTGCCAGCAGTCCAACCTGGACTAGCGGTGAGACCCAGTACTTC
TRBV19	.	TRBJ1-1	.	CASGRGQMNTEAFF	TGTGCCAGCGGGCGAGGACAGATGAACACTGAAGCTTTCTTT
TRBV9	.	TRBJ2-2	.	CASSARSGVNTGELFF	TGTGCCAGCAGCGCCCGCTCGGGAGTAAACACCGGGGAGCTGTTTTTT
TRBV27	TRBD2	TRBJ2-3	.	CASSFQRQSGGSTDTQYF	TGTGCCAGCAGCTTCCAACGACAAAGCGGGGGGAGCACAGATACGCAGTATTTT
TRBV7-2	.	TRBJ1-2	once	CASSHTRTEANYGYTF	TGTGCCAGCAGCCATACCAGGACAGAAGCTAACTATGGCTACACCTTC
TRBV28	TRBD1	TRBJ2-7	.	CASSLLLRGLYEQYF	TGTGCCAGCAGTTTATTGCTCAGGGGGCTATACGAGCAGTACTTC
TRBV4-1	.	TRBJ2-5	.	CASSQDGQFQETQYF	TGCGCCAGCAGCCAAGATGGACAGTTTCAAGAGACCCAGTACTTC
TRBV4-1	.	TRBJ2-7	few	CASSQGGVYEQYF	TGCGCCAGCAGCCAGGGGGGAGTGTACGAGCAGTACTTC
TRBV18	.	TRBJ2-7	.	CASSPPGKPGEQYF	TGTGCCAGCTCACCACCGGGCAAACCGGGGGAGCAGTACTTC
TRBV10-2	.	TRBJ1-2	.	CASKARQSNYGYTF	TGCGCCAGCAAGGCCAGGCAGTCTAACTATGGCTACACCTTC
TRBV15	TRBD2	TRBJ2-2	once	CATSRGLAGLTGELFF	TGTGCCACCAGCAGAGGACTAGCGGGACTCACCGGGGAGCTGTTTTTT
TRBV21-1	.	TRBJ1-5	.	CASSNPPPGQNQPQHF	TGTGCCAGCAGCAACCCGCCCCCGGGACAGAATCAGCCCCAGCATTTT
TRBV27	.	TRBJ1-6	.	CASSFTGYNSPLHF	TGTGCCAGCAGTTTTACGGGGTATAATTCACCCCTCCACTTT
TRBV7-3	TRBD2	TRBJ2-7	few	CASPIGGRPCTASSYEQYF	TGTGCCAGCCCGATTGGCGGGAGGCCCTGCACCGCCAGCTCCTACGAGCAGTACTTC
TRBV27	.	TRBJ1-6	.	CASSLPGQSPLHF	TGTGCCAGCAGTTTACCGGGTCAGTCACCCCTCCACTTT
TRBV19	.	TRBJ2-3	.	CASSIVYTDAQYF	TGTGCCAGTAGTATCGTCTACACAGATGCGCAGTATTTT
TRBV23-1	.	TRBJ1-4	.	CASSCGEIATNEKLFF	TGCGCCAGCAGTTGCGGGGAGATTGCAACTAATGAAAAACTGTTTTTT
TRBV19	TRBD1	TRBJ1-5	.	CASTRGQGAFQPQHF	TGTGCCAGTACCAGAGGACAGGGGGCGTTTCAGCCCCAGCATTTT
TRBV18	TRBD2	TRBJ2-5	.	CASSRGLAGEETQYF	TGTGCCAGCTCACGCGGACTAGCGGGAGAGGAGACCCAGTACTTC
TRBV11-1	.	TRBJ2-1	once	CASSLAQNSYNEQFF	TGTGCCAGCAGCTTAGCGCAGAACTCCTACAATGAGCAGTTCTTC
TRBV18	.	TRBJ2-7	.	CASSPSSTSRTEQYF	TGTGCCAGCTCACCCTCCTCCACAAGTCGTACCGAGCAGTACTTC
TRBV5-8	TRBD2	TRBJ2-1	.	CASSLDAAGIVYNEQFF	TGTGCCAGCAGCTTGGACGCAGCGGGGATAGTCTACAATGAGCAGTTCTTC
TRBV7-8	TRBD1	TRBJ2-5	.	CASSYRQGIETQYF	TGTGCCAGCAGCTATCGACAGGGGATAGAGACCCAGTACTTC
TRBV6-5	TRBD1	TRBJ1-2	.	CASSYTQGDSYGYTF	TGTGCCAGCAGTTACACCCAAGGGGACAGTTATGGCTACACCTTC
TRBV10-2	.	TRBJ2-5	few	CASKGRVAETQYF	TGCGCCAGCAAGGGCAGGGTGGCAGAGACCCAGTACTTC